This is a list of T cell receptor beta chains from one sample in a study of circulating CD8 cells and anti-PD-1 response in melanoma. TCRdb re-called the reads with MiXCR, one entry per CDR3 protein. The sample carries fewer than 250 distinct CDR3 sequences, approximately 13% recorded once. This material consisted of CD8+ T cells from PBMCs, taken at baseline or after one month of anti-PD-1 therapy (not recorded which). The source is a human donor with melanoma. CDR3s include the opening cysteine and the closing phenylalanine or tryptophan. D genes are given only for firm matches. Clone size is stated in some rows and not others, as once, few, many or a class when expanded.

d_gene | j_gene | v_gene | abundance | CDR3aa | CDR3nt
- | TRBJ2-1 | TRBV19 | - | CASSVGWTEQFF | TGTGCCAGTAGTGTTGGCTGGACTGAGCAGTTCTTC
- | TRBJ2-1 | TRBV10-3 | - | CAIQSFGEQRYEQFF | TGTGCCATCCAGAGCTTCGGGGAGCAGAGGTATGAGCAGTTCTTC
- | TRBJ1-1 | TRBV2 | large | CASNHEGWDTEAFF | TGTGCCAGCAATCACGAGGGCTGGGACACTGAAGCTTTCTTT
- | TRBJ2-7 | TRBV28 | large | CASSHRLRRTPYEQYF | TGTGCCAGCAGTCACAGACTCAGGCGGACTCCCTACGAGCAGTACTTC
TRBD2 | TRBJ2-1 | TRBV20-1 | large | CSARVGAGAWNEQFF | TGCAGTGCTAGAGTCGGAGCGGGGGCGTGGAATGAGCAGTTCTTC
TRBD2 | TRBJ2-1 | TRBV24-1 | large | CATSDLGTLAGGPREQFF | TGTGCCACCAGTGATTTGGGAACCTTAGCGGGGGGGCCGCGTGAGCAGTTCTTC
- | TRBJ2-7 | TRBV20-1 | large | CSADAATNYEQYF | TGCAGTGCTGACGCCGCGACTAACTACGAGCAGTACTTC
- | TRBJ2-7 | TRBV20-1 | - | CSASAGYYEQYF | TGCAGTGCTAGTGCGGGCTACTACGAGCAGTACTTC
- | TRBJ2-3 | TRBV20-1 | few | CSAGGGADTQYF | TGCAGTGCCGGAGGGGGAGCAGATACGCAGTATTTT
- | TRBJ1-4 | TRBV30 | medium-sized | CAWSINEKLFF | TGTGCCTGGAGCATAAATGAAAAACTGTTTTTT
- | TRBJ2-3 | TRBV4-2 | medium-sized | CASRPTEGSTDTQYF | TGTGCCAGCAGACCGACAGAGGGCTCCACAGATACGCAGTATTTT
- | TRBJ2-7 | TRBV10-2 | large | CASSERYEQYF | TGCGCCAGCAGTGAACGTTACGAGCAGTACTTC
- | TRBJ2-4 | TRBV29-1 | hyperexpanded | CSVVASRGAHRNIQYF | TGCAGCGTTGTTGCCTCACGAGGGGCCCACCGGAACATTCAGTACTTC
TRBD1 | TRBJ1-4 | TRBV20-1 | large | CSASPTGEDEKLFF | TGCAGTGCTAGTCCGACAGGGGAGGATGAAAAACTGTTTTTT
TRBD1 | TRBJ1-1 | TRBV2 | large | CASSPQGGRGAEAFF | TGTGCCAGCAGTCCGCAGGGGGGCCGGGGGGCTGAAGCTTTCTTT
- | TRBJ2-7 | TRBV5-1 | large | CASSTYGTPYEQYF | TGCGCCAGCAGTACCTACGGCACGCCCTACGAGCAGTACTTC
- | TRBJ2-7 | TRBV20-1 | hyperexpanded | CSARDHASLSYEQYF | TGCAGTGCTAGAGATCATGCCAGCCTCTCCTACGAGCAGTACTTC
TRBD1 | TRBJ2-7 | TRBV5-5 | large | CASSSLLQGASYEQYF | TGTGCCAGCAGCTCCCTATTACAGGGGGCTTCCTACGAGCAGTACTTC
TRBD2 | TRBJ2-5 | TRBV7-2 | large | CASSFVRGLARETQYF | TGTGCCAGCAGTTTTGTGAGGGGACTAGCTAGGGAGACCCAGTACTTC
- | TRBJ2-1 | TRBV27 | - | CASSRDSNEQFF | TGTGCCAGCAGTCGTGACAGCAATGAGCAGTTCTTC
- | TRBJ1-1 | TRBV20-1 | - | CSARALDRQNTEAFF | TGCAGTGCTAGAGCCTTGGACAGACAGAACACTGAAGCTTTCTTT
- | TRBJ1-1 | TRBV27 | large | CASSLTANTEAFF | TGTGCCAGCAGTCTGACAGCGAACACTGAAGCTTTCTTC
- | TRBJ2-3 | TRBV12-3/TRBV12-4 | medium-sized | CASSAPGVHDMDTQYF | TGTGCCAGCAGTGCCCCTGGGGTCCATGATATGGATACGCAGTATTTT